Ten or more counts support the clone carrying this T cell receptor (beta chain). This sample is part of a study of early T cells in non-severe SARS-CoV-2 infection. Each CDR3 protein is one row after TCRdb ran MiXCR on the 5' RACE reads. The sample records 20,000 to 25,000 distinct CDR3 sequences, approximately 5% being singletons. V was clipped by 3 bases and J by 0 bases, with 6 bases between them. This CDR3 contains 15 residues. The germline CDR1 and CDR2 sequences are ENHRY and SYGVKD. The TCR comes from an adult who was a healthcare worker with PCR-confirmed SARS-CoV-2 infection or an uninfected control (not recorded which). The sample consisted of whole blood. The rearrangement uses TRBV10-3 and TRBJ2-6; D gene ambiguous. The DNA of the CDR3 is TGTGCCATCAGTGACCGGAGCTCTGGGGCCAACGTCCTGACTTTC. Amino acid sequence: CAISDRSSGANVLTF.